This T cell receptor beta chain stems from a study of OX40 agonist ivuxolimab in advanced cancers. Clones were sequenced by immunoSEQ multiplex PCR, and TCRdb holds only the in-frame ones, with some missing. The table lists some 60,000 clones, around 83% of them singletons. This clone was seen more than once but under ten times. Its cognate antigen is unknown. This sample also contains other DNA sequences that code for the same CDR3. This CDR3 has 12 residues. V was pared by 2 bases and J by 4 bases, with 5 bases between. The germline CDR1 and CDR2 sequences are KGHSH and LQKENI. Findings and limits, study-wide: On average, CD8+ T cells showed a greater number of expanded clones than CD4+.

This TCR was sampled from an adult with an advanced solid tumor such as melanoma, head and neck, liver or kidney cancer. The sample here was CD4+ or CD8+ T cells sorted from blood, taken in a trial of the OX40 agonist ivuxolimab. V gene TRBV18 combines with J gene TRBJ2-5; D is perhaps TRBD2 (5 bases). The CDR3 DNA sequence: TGTGCCAGCTCACCAAGCGGAGAGACCCAGTACTTC. Protein: CASSPSGETQYF. Drawing the rest from reference TRBV18 and TRBJ2-5, the complete variable domain is NAGVMQNPRHLVRRRGQEARLRCSPMKGHSHVYWYRQLPEEGLKFMVYLQKENIIDESGMPKERFSAEFPKEGPSILRIQQVVRGDSAAYFCASSPSGETQYFGPGTRLLVL.